One sample yielded the 26 T cell receptor beta chains listed below, sequenced in a study of T cell repertoires in cytomegalovirus infection. These receptors lack a known antigen. TCRdb re-called the reads through MiXCR, storing one row per CDR3 protein. The profile shows a few hundred thousand distinct CDR3 sequences, more than 40% of them singletons. The sequenced sample was cultured PBMCs, obtained from culture after CMV antigen stimulation. The receptor source for this set is a human donor in good health (CMV status not recorded). Some clones in this sample may be carry-over from other donors' samples.

The chain employs TRBV7-2 and TRBJ1-2; a possible D gene is TRBD1 (5 bases). Germline V gives CDR1 SGHTA, CDR2 FQGNSA. The CDR3 sequence is 14 residues long. With 4 bases removed from V and 4 bases from J, the gap between germline ends came to 13 bases. The CDR3 here is CASSSDSGGYGYTF. CDR3 DNA sequence: TGTGCCAGCAGCTCCGACAGCGGGGGCTATGGCTACACCTTC. The whole variable domain, remainder taken from reference TRBV7-2 and TRBJ1-2, is GAGVSQSPSNKVTEKGKDVELRCDPISGHTALYWYRQSLGQGLEFLIYFQGNSAPDKSGLPSDRFSAERTGGSVSTLTIQRTQQEDSAVYLCASSSDSGGYGYTFGSGTRLTVV.

The genes are TRBV19 and TRBJ2-5; 8 bases fit TRBD1. With V trimmed by 4 bases and J by 2 bases, 6 bases remained unmatched. The CDR3 is 15 amino acids. Germline loops: CDR1 LNHDA, CDR2 SQIVND (reference sequence). The chain's CDR3 is CASSTTGDLQETQYF. Here the CDR3 DNA reads TGTGCCAGTAGTACGACAGGGGATCTACAAGAGACCCAGTACTTC.

This chain connects TRBV4-1 to TRBJ2-3; maybe TRBD1 (7 bases). This CDR3 is 16 amino acids long. Germline lookup yields CDR1 MGHRA and CDR2 YSYEKL. V was clipped by 4 bases and J by 2 bases, with 16 bases between them. CDR3 sequence reads: CASSRGGTESTDTQYF. CDR3 DNA sequence: TGCGCCAGCAGCCGAGGCGGGACAGAGTCCACAGATACGCAGTATTTT.

This clonotype was detected only a few times. The DNA of the CDR3 is TGTGCCAGCTCAAGAACGACGGGGTACAATGAGCAGTTCTTC. Translating gives CASSRTTGYNEQFF. V is TRBV7-9 and J is TRBJ2-1, with TRBD2 as a possible D gene (5 bases). Per the germline V gene, CDR1 is SEHNR and CDR2 is FQNEAQ (reference sequence). There are 14 residues in the CDR3. Trimming left V 8 bases short and J 4 bases short, with 15 bases between.

This clonotype has only a few counts. The chain is built from TRBV7-8 and TRBJ2-1; no clear D. V gave up 2 bases and J gave up 7 bases, with 12 bases separating them. CDR1 and CDR2 from the germline V gene are SGHVS and FQNEAQ. This CDR3 spans 14 amino acids. This CDR3 is CASSLSNGANEQFF. The CDR3 DNA reads TGTGCCAGCAGCTTATCGAACGGCGCGAATGAGCAGTTCTTC.

This chain joins TRBV7-9 and TRBJ2-3; TRBD1 might be the D (6 bases). The CDR3 spans 17 residues. CDR1 SEHNR and CDR2 FQNEAQ come from the germline V gene (reference sequence). Trimming stripped 1 base from V and 1 base from J, with 15 bases between. The chain's CDR3 is CASSLGGGIQRTDTQYF. The DNA for the CDR3 is TGTGCCAGCAGCTTAGGAGGGGGAATTCAACGCACAGATACGCAGTATTTT.

This clonotype was seen once. The chain combines TRBV5-3 with TRBJ2-5; TRBD2 agrees at 12 bases. TRBV5-3 is designated an ORF whose function remains uncertain. V lost 8 bases, J lost 5 bases, and 10 bases stayed unmatched. The CDR3 extends over 15 amino acids. CDR3 nucleotides: TGTGCCAGCAGCCCCGGACTAGCGGGGTACGAGACCCAGTACTTC. Its protein is CASSPGLAGYETQYF.

V gene TRBV5-3 combines with J gene TRBJ1-1; D is undetermined. TRBV5-3 is known as an ORF, though its function is uncertain. The CDR3 covers 14 residues. Trimming stripped 8 bases from V and 1 base from J, with 15 bases between. The CDR3 DNA reads TGTGCCAGCAGCCGACTGGTGGGGAACACTGAAGCTTTCTTT. It yields the protein CASSRLVGNTEAFF.

The chain recombines TRBV5-1 with TRBJ2-7, with a possible D match to TRBD2 (5 bases). Trimming took 4 bases from V and 3 from J, leaving 14 bases between them. This CDR3 has 14 amino acids. CDR1 SGHRS and CDR2 YFSETQ come from the germline V gene. The DNA of the CDR3 is TGCGCCAGCAGCCGACTGGGAGAGAACTACGAGCAGTACTTC. As protein: CASSRLGENYEQYF.

The chain joins TRBV2 to TRBJ2-1; TRBD2 matches 10 bases. V shed 0 bases, J shed 8 bases, and the junction held 4 bases outside the gene matches. This CDR3 is built from 15 residues. CDR1 SNHLY and CDR2 FYNNEI come from the germline V gene. CDR3 residues: CASSEALAGVDEQFF. In nucleotides, the CDR3 is TGTGCCAGCAGTGAAGCGCTAGCGGGAGTCGATGAGCAGTTCTTC.

This chain links TRBV11-2 with TRBJ2-4; D is undetermined. Germline lookup yields CDR1 SGHAT and CDR2 FQNNGV. V dropped 5 bases and J dropped 0 bases, with 14 bases sitting between them. This CDR3 region has 16 residues. The CDR3 nucleotides read TGTGCCAGCAGCCCGATCGTGCCGGTAGCCAAAAACATTCAGTACTTC. Encoded protein: CASSPIVPVAKNIQYF.

The chain links TRBV2 to TRBJ1-1; D uncertain. The germline V gene has CDR1 SNHLY and CDR2 FYNNEI. This CDR3 has 11 amino acids. Between the trimmed V and J ends, which lost 7 bases and 3 bases, there was a span of 6 bases. Here the CDR3 DNA reads TGTGCCAGCATGGGGTACACTGAAGCTTTCTTT. Protein: CASMGYTEAFF.

This clonotype was counted between two and nine times. V gene TRBV6-5 combines with J gene TRBJ1-6, with D unresolved. CDR1 and CDR2 (germline): MNHEY, SVGAGI. With 5 bases removed from V and 8 bases from J, the gap between germline ends came to 13 bases. The CDR3 has 14 residues. CDR3 sequence: CASSPRINDSPLHF. As DNA, the CDR3 is TGTGCCAGCAGTCCTCGGATAAATGATTCACCCCTCCACTTT.

The chain recombines TRBV11-2 with TRBJ2-7, with D unresolved. V lost 6 bases and J 9 bases, leaving 18 bases between the germline ends. CDR3 size: 13 residues. Looked up from germline, CDR1 is SGHAT and CDR2 is FQNNGV. This CDR3 is CASSRTPARGQYF. The CDR3 DNA follows: TGTGCCAGCAGTCGAACGCCAGCCCGAGGGCAGTACTTC.

The rearrangement uses TRBV7-8 and TRBJ1-5; weak D call: TRBD1 (5 bases). Germline-derived CDR1 and CDR2 are SGHVS and FQNEAQ. The V gene lost 1 base and the J gene lost 4 bases, with 11 bases spanning the gap. The CDR3 length is 15 residues. DNA of the CDR3: TGTGCCAGCAGCTTAGTGAGCAAGGGGAATCAGCCCCAGCATTTT. It translates to CASSLVSKGNQPQHF.

V and J are TRBV20-1 and TRBJ1-2; D might be TRBD1 (6 bases). In germline, CDR1 is DFQATT, CDR2 SNEGSKA (reference sequence). This CDR3 has 12 amino acids. V lost 2 bases, J lost 7 bases, and 11 bases lay in between. This chain's CDR3 is CSARYREGGYTF. As DNA, the CDR3 is TGCAGTGCTAGATACAGGGAGGGTGGCTACACCTTC.

This clonotype was found a few times. This chain connects TRBV6-5 to TRBJ2-1; D call uncertain. The CDR3 covers 16 residues. Germline values: CDR1 MNHEY, CDR2 SVGAGI. V was trimmed by 2 bases and J by 0 bases, leaving 11 bases between them. DNA of the CDR3: TGTGCCAGCAGTTACGGGCGGACGAGCTCCTACAATGAGCAGTTCTTC. Translation: CASSYGRTSSYNEQFF.

This chain links TRBV7-2 with TRBJ2-7, with D possibly matching TRBD2 (7 bases). The germline CDR1 and CDR2 sequences are SGHTA and FQGNSA. This CDR3 is built from 15 residues. Trimming pared 4 bases from V and 1 base from J, leaving 14 bases between. CDR3 region: CASSSEGGRSYEQYF. The CDR3, as DNA: TGTGCCAGCAGCTCTGAGGGGGGGCGATCCTACGAGCAGTACTTC.

This clonotype has a handful of counts. V gene TRBV4-3 combines with J gene TRBJ2-2; 10 bases fit TRBD2. J was trimmed by 0 bases and V by 4 bases; bases with no gene match: 11. The germline V gene encodes CDR1 LGHNA and CDR2 YSLEER. The CDR3 is made up of 19 amino acids. The chain's CDR3 is CASSLHRLAGHANTGELFF. The CDR3 bases are TGCGCCAGCAGCCTCCATAGACTAGCGGGCCACGCGAACACCGGGGAGCTGTTTTTT.

The chain recombines TRBV6-2 or TRBV6-3 with TRBJ2-5; D tentatively fits TRBD1 or TRBD2 (5 bases each). The CDR3 extends over 14 amino acids. Trimming removed 2 bases at V and 5 bases at J, with 12 bases between. Per germline, CDR1 MNHEY and CDR2 SVGEGT. The CDR3 DNA is TGTGCCAGCAGTTACGAGGGATACAGGGAGACCCAGTACTTC. Translated, it gives CASSYEGYRETQYF.

The gene calls are TRBV6-5 and TRBJ2-1; perhaps TRBD2 as D (5 bases). CDR1 MNHEY and CDR2 SVGAGI come from the germline V gene. The CDR3 length is 15 residues. Between the trimmed V and J ends, which lost 6 bases and 4 bases, there was a span of 16 bases. CDR3 bases: TGTGCCAGCAGCCCCAGAGGGTCGATATACAATGAGCAGTTCTTC. Translation gives CASSPRGSIYNEQFF.

The V call is TRBV12-3 or TRBV12-4, the J call TRBJ2-1; 10 bases align to TRBD2. CDR3 size: 16 residues. V dropped 5 bases and J dropped 2; count of bases not matched to a gene: 6. CDR3 in amino acids: CASSEVAGGPYNEQFF. CDR3 coding DNA: TGTGCCAGCAGTGAAGTAGCGGGAGGCCCCTACAATGAGCAGTTCTTC.

The table lists this clonotype with a few counts. The J gene is TRBJ1-4, the V gene TRBV7-6, with a weak D call TRBD1 (6 bases). In germline, CDR1 is SGHVS, CDR2 FNYEAQ. V lost 4 bases and J 7 bases, leaving 22 bases between the germline ends. The CDR3 sequence is 17 residues long. The CDR3 region has the DNA TGTGCCAGCAGCTCTAGCCCGGAGCAGGGGAGGGTTGAAAAACTGTTTTTT. This sequence encodes CASSSSPEQGRVEKLFF.

The V call is TRBV29-1, the J call TRBJ1-2, with 8 bases matching TRBD1. The CDR3 is 14 amino acids. CDR1 SQVTM and CDR2 ANQGSEA come from the germline V gene. Trimming took 7 bases from V and 4 from J; bases not matched to a gene: 11. The CDR3 nucleotides are TGCAGCGCCGGGGGACAGGAAACTCTCTATGGCTACACCTTC. The encoded protein is CSAGGQETLYGYTF.

This chain connects TRBV2 to TRBJ2-3, with TRBD2 identical over 9 bases. Germline V gene lookup returns CDR1 SNHLY and CDR2 FYNNEI. This CDR3 is 15 amino acids long. With 5 bases clipped from V and 1 base from J, the junction kept 4 bases outside the gene matches. The CDR3 DNA sequence: TGTGCCAGCAGTCGTAGCGGGAGACGCACAGATACGCAGTATTTT. This codes for CASSRSGRRTDTQYF.

This clonotype has more than one count but fewer than ten. The chain employs TRBV19 and TRBJ2-1; D may be TRBD2 (6 bases). Trimming pared 8 bases from V and 2 bases from J, leaving 19 bases between. Per the germline V gene, CDR1 is LNHDA and CDR2 is SQIVND (reference sequence). The CDR3 runs to 16 residues. In nucleotides, the CDR3 is TGTGCCAGTTCCCATTACGGGGGTGTTACCTACAATGAGCAGTTCTTC. It encodes CASSHYGGVTYNEQFF.